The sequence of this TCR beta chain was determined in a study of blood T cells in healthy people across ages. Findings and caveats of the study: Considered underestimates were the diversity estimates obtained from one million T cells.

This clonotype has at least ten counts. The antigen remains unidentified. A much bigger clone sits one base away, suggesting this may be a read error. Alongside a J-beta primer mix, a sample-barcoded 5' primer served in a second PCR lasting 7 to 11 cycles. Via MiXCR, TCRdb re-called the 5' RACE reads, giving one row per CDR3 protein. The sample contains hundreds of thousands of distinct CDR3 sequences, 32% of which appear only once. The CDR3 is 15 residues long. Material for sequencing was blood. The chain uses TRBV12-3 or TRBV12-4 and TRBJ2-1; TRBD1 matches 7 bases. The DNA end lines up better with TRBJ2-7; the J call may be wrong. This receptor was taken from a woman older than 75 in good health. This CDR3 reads CASSLTGSSYNEQYF. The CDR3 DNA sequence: TGTGCCAGCAGTCTGACAGGGAGCTCCTACAATGAGCAGTACTTC.